This TCR beta chain was sequenced during a study of CD8+ T cells in alopecia areata. This clone showed up just once. This CDR3 region has 14 residues. Trimming left V 3 bases short and J 5 bases short, with 13 bases between. Germline V gene data show CDR1 as SQVTM and CDR2 as ANQGSEA. The treatment is: oral pan-JAK inhibitor, 5-10 mg twice daily. Reverse transcribed after extraction, RNA yielded cDNA as the sequencing template. Produced via immunoSEQ multiplex PCR; TCRdb's table is partial and in-frame only. The data contain about 110,000 clones, 50% to 65% of them singletons. The clonotype comes from a human donor with alopecia areata. The sample was CD4+ T cells sorted from blood, taken at week 24, from a patient treated with tofacitinib. This chain links TRBV29-1 with TRBJ2-2, with D maybe TRBD1 (6 bases). The CDR3 protein is CSVEQGSATGELFF. DNA of the CDR3: TGCAGCGTTGAGCAGGGGTCGGCGACCGGGGAGCTGTTTTTT.